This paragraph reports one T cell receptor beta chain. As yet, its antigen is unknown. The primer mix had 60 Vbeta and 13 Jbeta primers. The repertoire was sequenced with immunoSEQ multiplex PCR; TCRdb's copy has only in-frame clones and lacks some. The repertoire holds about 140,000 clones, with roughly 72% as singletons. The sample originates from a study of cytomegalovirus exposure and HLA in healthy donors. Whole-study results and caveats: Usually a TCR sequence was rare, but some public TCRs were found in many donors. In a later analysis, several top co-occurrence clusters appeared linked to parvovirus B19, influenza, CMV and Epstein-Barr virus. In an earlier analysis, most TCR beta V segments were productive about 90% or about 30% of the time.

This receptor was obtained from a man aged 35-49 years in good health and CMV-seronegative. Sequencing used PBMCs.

CDR3 bases: TGTGCCACCAGCCCCCCGACAGGGAGTGGGGAAAAACTGTTTTTT. It codes for CATSPPTGSGEKLFF. The V gene is TRBV15, the J gene TRBJ1-4, with TRBD1 matching over 7 bases. Germline V lookup: CDR1 LNHNV, CDR2 YYDKDF (reference sequence). The CDR3 spans 15 residues. V lost 5 bases and J lost 8; bases outside the gene matches: 11.